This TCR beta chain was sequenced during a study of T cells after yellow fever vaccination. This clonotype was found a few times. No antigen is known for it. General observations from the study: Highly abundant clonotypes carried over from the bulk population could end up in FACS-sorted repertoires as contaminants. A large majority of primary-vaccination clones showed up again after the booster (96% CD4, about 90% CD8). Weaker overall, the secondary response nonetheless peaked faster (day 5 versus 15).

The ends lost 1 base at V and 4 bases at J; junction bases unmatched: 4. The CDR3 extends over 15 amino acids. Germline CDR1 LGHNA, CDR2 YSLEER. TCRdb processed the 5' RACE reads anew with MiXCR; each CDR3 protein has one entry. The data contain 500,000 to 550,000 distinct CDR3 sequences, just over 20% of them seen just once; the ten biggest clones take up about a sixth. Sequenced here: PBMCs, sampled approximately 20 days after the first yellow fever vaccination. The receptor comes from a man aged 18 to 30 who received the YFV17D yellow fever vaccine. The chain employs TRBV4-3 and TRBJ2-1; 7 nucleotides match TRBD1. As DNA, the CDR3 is TGCGCCAGCAGCCAAGGCAGGGGGAGATACAATGAGCAGTTCTTC. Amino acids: CASSQGRGRYNEQFF.